This TCR beta chain was obtained from a study of vaccination and CD4 T cells after COVID-19. Study in general: Cells were stimulated with overlapping spike peptide pools from SARS-CoV-2, HCoV-NL63, HCoV-OC43 and HCoV-229E.

Germline V gene lookup returns CDR1 DFQATT and CDR2 SNEGSKA (reference sequence). Trimming removed 3 bases from V and 3 bases from J, with 11 bases in between. The CDR3 extends over 13 amino acids. The Oncomine TCR Beta short-read assay sequenced DNA from cultured CD4+ T cells. From CD4+ T cells that had been cultured, genomic DNA was extracted. Using its own MiXCR run on the PCR reads, TCRdb lists one record per CDR3 protein. The table has roughly 15,000 distinct CDR3 sequences, 52% seen once; the top ten hold around 20%. With respect to this clonotype: Its antigen is as yet unknown.

Indicated time point: late sampling 161 to 241 days after vaccination in a few convalescent patients. Treatment indicated: roughly nine-day PBMC culture with coronavirus spike peptide pools or control peptides (ViraFEST assay). General observations from the study: Within the convalescent patients, a median approximately 89% of the SARS-CoV-2-reactive clones were ones that appeared only post-vaccination.

V and J are TRBV20-1 and TRBJ1-2; no clear D. The sequencing used CD4+ T cells from blood, cultured in vitro, collected about 7 months after SARS-CoV-2 vaccination. The receptor was derived from a human donor who had recovered from COVID-19. The CDR3 sequence: CSASPGFYYGYTF. In DNA, the CDR3 is TGCAGTGCTAGTCCGGGATTCTACTATGGCTACACCTTC.